Reported below is one T cell receptor beta chain. These data are taken from a study of control samples from healthy donors and cancer patients. From germline, CDR1 is MNHEY and CDR2 SVGEGT. V was pared by 2 bases and J by 4 bases, with 9 bases between. The CDR3 runs 14 residues. Sequencing was performed with immunoSEQ multiplex PCR; in TCRdb, only in-frame clones are kept and a portion is missing. Among 110,000 or so clones, roughly 80% were seen once, and the ten largest hold approximately 13%. V usage is TRBV6-2 or TRBV6-3 and J usage is TRBJ2-1; the D is unclear. This sequence originates from a woman aged 45-65 years in good health. Sequences were obtained from blood. The CDR3 DNA reads as TGTGCCAGCAGTTACATTGAACTTTACAATGAGCAGTTCTTC. Protein: CASSYIELYNEQFF.